This T cell receptor beta chain was identified during a study of tumor-infiltrating lymphocytes in glioblastoma multiforme. The study, taken as a whole, reports: TCR plus mutation findings rest on a single glioblastoma patient.

On this clonotype itself: No antigen is known for it.

Multiple V-beta primers and a C-beta primer amplified TCRB from RNA. TCRdb called the multiplex PCR reads again in MiXCR, with one record for every CDR3 protein. Here the sample spans about 18,000 distinct CDR3 sequences, around 68% being singletons. This TCR derives from a male donor with glioblastoma. Material: peripheral blood.

The CDR3 coding sequence is TGTGCCAGCAATGAGGAAGTCGTAGCATACAATGAGCAGTTCTTC. As protein: CASNEEVVAYNEQFF. V and J are TRBV6-1 and TRBJ2-1; D call uncertain. The CDR3 is made up of 15 amino acids. The V gene lost 7 bases and the J gene lost 4 bases, with 17 bases spanning the gap. The germline CDR1 and CDR2 sequences are MNHNS and SASEGT.